The entry below describes one T cell receptor (beta chain). Its antigen is not known. From each donor, at least one pre-ART PBMC sample and at least two post-ART PBMC samples were obtained. This sample is drawn from a study of long-term antiretroviral therapy in people with HIV. Study-wide points: Absence of data on ART adherence, viral resistance or therapy changes was noted. Repertoire composition at all time points was dominated by clones that had expanded before ART. In HIV, the repertoires covered a tighter span of CDR3 lengths than in controls.

Version v3.0 of the immunoSEQ assay was performed at survey level. Sequencing was performed with immunoSEQ multiplex PCR; in TCRdb, only in-frame clones are kept and a portion is missing. The sample has nearly 50,000 clones, 80% to 90% seen once. CDR1 and CDR2 from the germline V gene are MDHEN and SYDVKM. The CDR3 has 14 residues. V dropped 2 bases and J dropped 7 bases, with 15 bases sitting between them. The rearrangement uses TRBV28 and TRBJ2-7; tentatively, D is TRBD2 (6 bases). The clonotype originates from a young woman with HIV. The sequences come from unsorted PBMCs, collected 0.8 years after starting antiretroviral therapy. CDR3 residues: CASSLRERLREQYF. The CDR3 DNA reads as TGTGCCAGCAGTTTACGGGAGCGCCTACGAGAGCAGTACTTC.